One sample yielded the 13 T cell receptor beta chains listed below, sequenced in a study of cytomegalovirus exposure and HLA in healthy donors (dated by TCRdb to about 2017). The method behind the library was the immunoSEQ multiplex PCR assay. This immuneACCESS table, as held by TCRdb, lists in-frame sequences with V and J called but not all clones. Of the missing ones, under half trace to an unresolved V gene in checked studies; the others have no known cause. This sample comprises about 150,000 clones, roughly 84% of them detected only once. The leading ten clones occupy roughly 1.9% of the sample. Sequenced sample: PBMCs. These receptors originate from a human donor in good health.

The rearrangement uses TRBV11-2 and TRBJ1-1; 8 positions agree with TRBD1. From germline, CDR1 is SGHAT and CDR2 FQNNGV. J was trimmed by 0 bases and V by 6 bases; bases with no gene match: 9. The CDR3 has 16 amino acids. The CDR3 loop is CASRGDRGLMNTEAFF. The DNA for the CDR3 is TGTGCCAGCAGAGGCGACAGGGGTCTTATGAACACTGAAGCTTTCTTT.

This clone has more than one count but fewer than ten. V usage is TRBV30 and J usage is TRBJ2-1; the match to TRBD2 covers 10 bases. Per the germline V gene, CDR1 is GTSNPN and CDR2 is SVGIG (reference sequence). The CDR3 sequence is 13 residues long. The V and J ends lost 5 bases and 7 bases, in that order; junction bases with no gene match: 5. The CDR3 here is CAWSSGRGNEQFF. In DNA form, the CDR3 reads TGTGCCTGGTCTAGCGGGAGAGGGAATGAGCAGTTCTTC.

The V call is TRBV5-6, the J call TRBJ2-6; TRBD1 matches 8 bases. The length of the CDR3 is 16 residues. The germline V gene encodes CDR1 SGHDT and CDR2 YYEEEE. Trimming at V came to 1 base and at J to 1 base, leaving 1 base not matched to a gene. In DNA form, the CDR3 reads TGTGCCAGCAGCTTGCAGGGGGCTTCTGGGGCCAACGTCCTGACTTTC. This gives the protein CASSLQGASGANVLTF. Combining the CDR3 with reference TRBV5-6 and TRBJ2-6 gives the whole variable domain DAGVTQSPTHLIKTRGQQVTLRCSPKSGHDTVSWYQQALGQGPQFIFQYYEEEERQRGNFPDRFSGHQFPNYSSELNVNALLLGDSALYLCASSLQGASGANVLTFGAGSRLTVL.

The table lists this clone with a count of one. The gene calls are TRBV6-1 and TRBJ1-5, with D unresolved. CDR3 length equals 15 residues. Per the germline V gene, CDR1 is MNHNS and CDR2 is SASEGT. The V and J ends lost 2 bases and 0 bases respectively, with 8 bases between them. Here the CDR3 reads CASSEWRYSNQPQHF. The CDR3 bases are TGTGCCAGCAGTGAATGGCGGTATAGCAATCAGCCCCAGCATTTT.

The chain uses TRBV7-2 and TRBJ2-5; 7 positions match TRBD1. The CDR3 totals 13 residues. Trimming at V came to 5 bases and at J to 3 bases, leaving 3 bases not matched to a gene. The germline V gene has CDR1 SGHTA and CDR2 FQGNSA. The CDR3 loop is CASSRGQEETQYF. Here the CDR3 DNA reads TGTGCCAGCAGCCGCGGACAGGAAGAGACCCAGTACTTC.

This sequence joins TRBV5-1 and TRBJ2-7; TRBD1 aligns across 11 bases. The CDR3 spans 15 residues. The junction had 4 bases not matched to a gene; V was cut back by 2 bases and J by 3 bases. In germline, CDR1 is SGHRS, CDR2 YFSETQ. CDR3 sequence (DNA): TGCGCCAGCAGCTTCTATGGGACAGGGGGCTACGAGCAGTACTTC. Translation: CASSFYGTGGYEQYF.

The chain has TRBV14 and TRBJ2-4, with 8 bases matching TRBD1. This CDR3 contains 14 residues. V lost 5 bases to trimming and J lost 9 bases; unmatched junction nucleotides: 9. Looked up from germline, CDR1 is SGHDN and CDR2 is FVKESK. The DNA for the CDR3 is TGTGCCAGCAGCTACAGGGGGGCAAATGGCATTCAGTACTTC. Translated, it gives CASSYRGANGIQYF.

This chain joins TRBV10-3 and TRBJ1-2, with 8 positions matching TRBD1. This CDR3 is 15 amino acids long. Unmatched junction bases numbered 8, after V lost 2 bases and J lost 6 bases. In germline, CDR1 is ENHRY, CDR2 SYGVKD. The CDR3 here is CAISETSGGSDGYTF. DNA of the CDR3: TGTGCCATCAGTGAGACCTCAGGGGGCAGCGATGGCTACACCTTC.

The genes are TRBV4-3 and TRBJ2-2, with 8 bases that match TRBD2. The CDR3 is made up of 17 amino acids. The V gene's germline CDR1 is LGHNA and CDR2 YSLEER. The V segment lost 2 bases and the J segment 0 bases; nucleotides outside the gene matches: 5. CDR3 nucleotide sequence: TGCGCCAGCAGCCAAAAAAGCGGGGGTGCGAACACCGGGGAGCTGTTTTTT. This sequence encodes CASSQKSGGANTGELFF.

The gene calls are TRBV5-1 and TRBJ2-5, with 9 bases lining up with TRBD1. V shed 0 bases, J shed 0 bases, and the junction held 6 bases outside the gene matches. Germline V gene sequence: CDR1 SGHRS, CDR2 YFSETQ. The length of the CDR3 is 17 residues. The CDR3 nucleotides are TGCGCCAGCAGCTTGGGGACAGGGGCTGGGTACCAAGAGACCCAGTACTTC. Its translation: CASSLGTGAGYQETQYF.

This clone was seen once. This chain joins TRBV5-6 and TRBJ2-1; D gene unclear. Trimming removed 0 bases at V and 9 bases at J, with 10 bases between. Germline assignment: CDR1 SGHDT and CDR2 YYEEEE. The CDR3 length is 13 residues. CDR3 nucleotides: TGTGCCAGCAGCTTGGGGCTACAGAGTGAGCAGTTCTTC. This gives the protein CASSLGLQSEQFF.

The table lists this clone with a few counts. The rearrangement links TRBV2 to TRBJ1-6; a weak D match, TRBD1 (5 bases). Trimming cost V 4 bases and J 9 bases, with 13 bases left between them. CDR1 SNHLY and CDR2 FYNNEI come from the germline V gene. The CDR3 contains 14 residues. CDR3 in DNA: TGTGCCAGCAGTGCGCAGGGCGGGACTTCACCCCTCCACTTT. It encodes CASSAQGGTSPLHF.

The chain employs TRBV4-1 and TRBJ2-3; TRBD1 might be the D (5 bases). Germline V gene sequence: CDR1 MGHRA, CDR2 YSYEKL. V was pared by 1 base and J by 5 bases, with 10 bases between. This CDR3 has 14 amino acids. CDR3 amino acids: CASSQVKGVDTQYF. In DNA, the CDR3 is TGCGCCAGCAGCCAAGTAAAAGGGGTAGATACGCAGTATTTT.